These 22 T cell receptor beta chains came from one sample sequenced in a study of T cell repertoires in cytomegalovirus infection. MiXCR, run by TCRdb on the reads, gives a single entry per CDR3 protein. The repertoire has 250,000 or so distinct CDR3 sequences, roughly an eighth of them found once; the top ten carry approximately 1.6%. Sequenced input: PBMCs. These receptors all stem from a human donor in good health (CMV status not recorded). Some clones in this sample may be carry-over from other donors' samples.

For this clonotype: A much larger clone lies one base from this, so it may be a read error. The V gene is TRBV15, the J gene TRBJ2-1; 7 bases are shared with TRBD1. There are 18 residues in the CDR3. Germline V CDR1 and CDR2: LNHNV, YYDKDF (reference sequence). Here the CDR3 DNA reads TGTGCCACCAGCAGAGATCCGCTTGACAGGGTGGGGGAAAATGGGCAGTTCTTC. Encoded protein: CATSRDPLDRVGENGQFF. Looking up the rest from reference TRBV15 and TRBJ2-1 gives the full variable domain: DAMVIQNPRYQVTQFGKPVTLSCSQTLNHNVMYWYQQKSSQAPKLLFHYYDKDFNNEADTPDNFQSRRPNTSFCFLDIRSPGLGDTAMYLCATSRDPLDRVGENGQFFGPGTRLTVL.

The J gene is TRBJ1-5, the V gene TRBV5-1; 7 bases map to TRBD1. V lost 0 bases to trimming and J lost 3 bases; unmatched junction nucleotides: 9. Germline V CDR1 and CDR2: SGHRS, YFSETQ. This CDR3 comprises 17 residues. CDR3 DNA: TGCGCCAGCAGCTTGGGTTTACTCGACAGGGACAATCAGCCCCAGCATTTT. Protein: CASSLGLLDRDNQPQHF.

In its sample, this clonotype was seen many times. CDR3 nucleotide sequence: TGTGCCAGCAGCTTAAAGCCGGGGACTAGCGTGACTTTCCAAGAGACCCAGTACTTC. It is translated as CASSLKPGTSVTFQETQYF. The rearrangement links TRBV7-2 to TRBJ2-5, with 10 bases aligning to TRBD2. The germline CDR1 and CDR2 sequences are SGHTA and FQGNSA. This CDR3 region has 19 residues. Trimming cost V 2 bases and J 1 base; bases outside gene matches: 13.

The genes are TRBV2 and TRBJ1-5, with 7 bases lining up with TRBD1. With V trimmed by 5 bases and J by 1 base, 5 bases remained unmatched. This CDR3 has 15 amino acids. Germline CDR1 SNHLY, CDR2 FYNNEI. Here the CDR3 reads CASSTGVESNQPQHF. The CDR3, as DNA: TGTGCCAGCAGTACAGGGGTAGAAAGCAATCAGCCCCAGCATTTT.

This sequence joins TRBV4-3 and TRBJ2-5; 8 nucleotides align to TRBD1. Per the germline V gene, CDR1 is LGHNA and CDR2 is YSLEER. This CDR3 has 19 amino acids. With 0 bases clipped from V and 4 bases from J, the junction kept 16 bases outside the gene matches. As DNA, the CDR3 is TGCGCCAGCAGCCAAGATGGGGGGCCCCAGGGGGCAGGCGGAGAGACCCAGTACTTC. Residues: CASSQDGGPQGAGGETQYF.

Only a few counts were recorded for this clonotype. J is TRBJ2-5 and V is TRBV5-6; TRBD2 matches 10 bases. The CDR3 spans 14 residues. V dropped 6 bases and J dropped 4; count of bases not matched to a gene: 6. Looked up from germline, CDR1 is SGHDT and CDR2 is YYEEEE. The CDR3 sequence: CASISGRAGETQYF. The CDR3 DNA reads TGTGCCAGCATCAGCGGGAGGGCCGGAGAGACCCAGTACTTC.

This clonotype was found many times. The CDR3 DNA sequence: TGCAGCGACTTGGGACACTCCTACGAGCAGTACTTC. This translates into CSDLGHSYEQYF. The rearrangement links TRBV29-1 to TRBJ2-7; D perhaps matches TRBD1 (6 bases). Trimming stripped 7 bases from V and 0 bases from J, with 10 bases between. The CDR3 sequence is 12 residues long. Germline values: CDR1 SQVTM, CDR2 ANQGSEA.

This clonotype was seen a handful of times. The chain is built from TRBV5-1 and TRBJ2-1; 12 nucleotides match TRBD2. The CDR3 extends over 18 amino acids. The germline V gene encodes CDR1 SGHRS and CDR2 YFSETQ. J gave up 5 bases and V 0 bases, and 9 bases lay outside the gene matches. The CDR3 protein is CASSLALAGGPSNNEQFF. CDR3 DNA sequence: TGCGCCAGCAGCTTGGCTCTAGCGGGAGGGCCGTCCAACAATGAGCAGTTCTTC.

This rearrangement joins TRBV7-3 to TRBJ2-2; D is perhaps TRBD1 or TRBD2 (5 bases each). V was shortened by 1 base and J by 2 bases, with 8 bases between the two germline ends. Germline V gives CDR1 SGHTA, CDR2 FQGTGA. The CDR3 is 15 residues long. CDR3 in amino acids: CASSLMGPNTGELFF. CDR3 in DNA: TGTGCCAGCAGCTTAATGGGACCAAACACCGGGGAGCTGTTTTTT.

This clonotype was observed many times. The chain joins TRBV30 to TRBJ1-4, with D hard to call. The CDR3 has 17 amino acids. In germline, CDR1 is GTSNPN, CDR2 SVGIG (reference sequence). Trimming shortened V by 4 bases and J by 0 bases, and 18 bases separated the two germline ends. The CDR3 nucleotides read TGTGCCTGGAAGGGAAGGGAATCGGGGACAACTAATGAAAAACTGTTTTTT. Its translation is CAWKGRESGTTNEKLFF.

This clonotype has a count of ten or more. The rearrangement links TRBV7-2 to TRBJ2-1, with 11 bases aligning to TRBD2. CDR1 and CDR2 from the germline V gene are SGHTA and FQGNSA. J lost 0 bases, V lost 5 bases, and 3 bases had no gene match. This CDR3 spans 16 amino acids. DNA for the CDR3: TGTGCCAGCAGCCCTAGCGGGAGGAACTCCTACAATGAGCAGTTCTTC. Its protein product is CASSPSGRNSYNEQFF.

The chain recombines TRBV14 with TRBJ1-6; maybe TRBD1 (5 bases). V lost 4 bases and J lost 7, with 11 bases in between. The length of the CDR3 is 14 residues. Looked up from germline, CDR1 is SGHDN and CDR2 is FVKESK. The DNA for the CDR3 is TGTGCCAGCAGCCCGGGACTGCCCAATTCACCCCTCCACTTT. It yields the protein CASSPGLPNSPLHF.

There are many counts of this clonotype. The V call is TRBV7-3, the J call TRBJ2-3, with 10 positions matching TRBD2. J was trimmed by 5 bases and V by 4 bases; bases with no gene match: 9. This CDR3 contains 16 residues. Germline V lookup: CDR1 SGHTA, CDR2 FQGTGA. The CDR3 sequence is CASSSQREGLGDTQYF. CDR3 DNA sequence: TGTGCCAGCAGCTCCCAGCGGGAGGGCCTCGGAGATACGCAGTATTTT.

This clonotype appeared many times. The chain links TRBV4-1 to TRBJ1-4, with a possible D match to TRBD1 (5 bases). From germline, CDR1 is MGHRA and CDR2 YSYEKL. The CDR3 spans 14 residues. Trimming cost V 1 base and J 8 bases, with 11 bases left between them. CDR3 in amino acids: CASSQARGREKLFF. For the CDR3, the DNA is TGCGCCAGCAGCCAAGCAAGGGGTCGAGAAAAACTGTTTTTT.

The rearrangement uses TRBV6-6 and TRBJ2-2; 11 bases map to TRBD2. Germline CDR1 reads MNHNY; CDR2 reads SVGAGI (reference sequence). CDR3 length equals 17 residues. V shed 2 bases, J shed 6 bases, and the junction held 8 bases outside the gene matches. CDR3 nucleotides: TGTGCCAGCAGTTACGGTAGCGGGGGGGCTCGTCCCGGGGAGCTGTTTTTT. Protein sequence: CASSYGSGGARPGELFF.

This chain connects TRBV12-3 or TRBV12-4 to TRBJ2-7; D unresolved. Trimming removed 2 bases from V and 7 bases from J, with 12 bases in between. There are 13 residues in the CDR3. CDR3 nucleotides: TGTGCCAGCAGTTTATACACCCTCGGAGAGCAGTACTTC. Amino acid sequence: CASSLYTLGEQYF.

This clonotype was picked up a small number of times. This chain connects TRBV6-2 or TRBV6-3 to TRBJ2-7, with no clear D. The V and J ends lost 6 bases and 3 bases respectively, with 6 bases between them. The V gene's germline CDR1 is MNHEY and CDR2 SVGEGT. This CDR3 region has 11 residues. This CDR3 reads CASSPRYEQYF. CDR3 DNA sequence: TGTGCCAGCAGCCCCCGCTACGAGCAGTACTTC.

Ten or more counts support this clonotype. This chain joins TRBV6-2 or TRBV6-3 and TRBJ2-2; 11 nucleotides line up with TRBD2. V gave up 2 bases and J gave up 9 bases; unmatched junction bases: 8. The CDR3 spans 16 residues. Per germline, CDR1 MNHEY and CDR2 SVGEGT. CDR3 coding DNA: TGTGCCAGCAGTTACGTAAAACTAGCGGGGGCCCGGGAGCTGTTTTTT. Amino acid sequence: CASSYVKLAGARELFF.

V and J are TRBV12-3 or TRBV12-4 and TRBJ2-3, with no clear D. This CDR3 comprises 14 residues. The germline V and J ends were trimmed by 8 bases and 1 base, with 13 bases remaining between them. The CDR3 sequence is CASVTTGGTDTQYF. The CDR3 DNA follows: TGTGCCAGCGTCACGACCGGCGGCACAGATACGCAGTATTTT.

The chain recombines TRBV20-1 with TRBJ2-5, with a possible D match to TRBD1 (5 bases). There are 14 residues in the CDR3. From germline, CDR1 is DFQATT and CDR2 SNEGSKA (reference sequence). The V end was cut by 1 base, the J end by 5 bases, with 14 bases between. CDR3 loop: CSARVSKGHETQYF. DNA of the CDR3: TGCAGTGCTAGAGTGTCGAAGGGGCACGAGACCCAGTACTTC.

This clonotype was seen many times. The chain links TRBV12-3 or TRBV12-4 to TRBJ1-5; a possible D gene is TRBD1 (6 bases). The ends were cut back, 5 bases at V and 3 bases at J, with 17 bases in the middle. The CDR3 has 16 amino acids. CDR3 DNA sequence: TGTGCCAGCAGTAATACAGGGATGGGGATCAATCAGCCCCAGCATTTT. Residues: CASSNTGMGINQPQHF.

Ten or more counts support this clonotype. The rearrangement joins TRBV28 to TRBJ1-5; TRBD1 is a possible D gene (5 bases). Trimming cost V 4 bases and J 1 base, with 17 bases left between them. Germline V CDR1 and CDR2: MDHEN, SYDVKM. This CDR3 is built from 17 residues. CDR3 region: CASSSAKGLVSNQPQHF. CDR3 nucleotides: TGTGCCAGCAGTTCCGCCAAGGGGCTCGTAAGCAATCAGCCCCAGCATTTT.